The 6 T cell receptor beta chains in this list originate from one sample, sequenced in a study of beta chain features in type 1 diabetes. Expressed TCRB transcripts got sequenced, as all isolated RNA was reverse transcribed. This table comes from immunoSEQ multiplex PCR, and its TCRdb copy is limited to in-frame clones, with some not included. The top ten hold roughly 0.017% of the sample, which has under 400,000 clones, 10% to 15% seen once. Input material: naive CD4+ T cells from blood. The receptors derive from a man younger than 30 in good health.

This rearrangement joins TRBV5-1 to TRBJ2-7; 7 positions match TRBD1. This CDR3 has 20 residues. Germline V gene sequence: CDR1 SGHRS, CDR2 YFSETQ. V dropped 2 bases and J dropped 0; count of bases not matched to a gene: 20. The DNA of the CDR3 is TGCGCCAGCAGCTTCGCCTCCGGGACAGAGAATCGACCGAGCTCCTACGAGCAGTACTTC. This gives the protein CASSFASGTENRPSSYEQYF.

The CDR3: CASSLSRGDRAFEQFF. CDR3 DNA: TGCGCCAGCAGCTTGTCGAGGGGAGACAGGGCCTTTGAGCAGTTCTTC. V and J are TRBV5-1 and TRBJ2-1; 7 bases map to TRBD1. V lost 1 base and J lost 9; bases outside the gene matches: 13. The CDR3 has 16 residues. The germline V gene encodes CDR1 SGHRS and CDR2 YFSETQ. Together with reference TRBV5-1 and TRBJ2-1, the CDR3 gives the full variable domain: KAGVTQTPRYLIKTRGQQVTLSCSPISGHRSVSWYQQTPGQGLQFLFEYFSETQRNKGNFPGRFSGRQFSNSRSEMNVSTLELGDSALYLCASSLSRGDRAFEQFFGPGTRLTVL.

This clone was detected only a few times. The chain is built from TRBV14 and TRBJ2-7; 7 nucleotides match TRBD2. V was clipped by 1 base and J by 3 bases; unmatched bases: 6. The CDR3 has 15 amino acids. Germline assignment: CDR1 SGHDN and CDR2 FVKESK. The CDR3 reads CASSQGPAGYYEQYF. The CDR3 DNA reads TGTGCCAGCAGCCAAGGGCCAGCGGGATACTACGAGCAGTACTTC.

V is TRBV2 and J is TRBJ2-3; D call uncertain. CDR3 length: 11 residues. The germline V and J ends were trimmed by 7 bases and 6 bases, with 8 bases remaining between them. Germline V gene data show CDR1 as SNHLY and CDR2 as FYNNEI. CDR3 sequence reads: CASTGRDTQYF. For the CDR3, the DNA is TGTGCCAGCACAGGTCGGGATACGCAGTATTTT.

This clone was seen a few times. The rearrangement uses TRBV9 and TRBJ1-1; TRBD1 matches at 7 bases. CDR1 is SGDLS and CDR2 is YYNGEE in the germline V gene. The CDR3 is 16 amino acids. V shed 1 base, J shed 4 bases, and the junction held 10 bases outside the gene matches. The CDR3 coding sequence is TGTGCCAGCAGCGTACAGGCAGGGGGGTTGGGCACTGAAGCTTTCTTT. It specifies CASSVQAGGLGTEAFF.

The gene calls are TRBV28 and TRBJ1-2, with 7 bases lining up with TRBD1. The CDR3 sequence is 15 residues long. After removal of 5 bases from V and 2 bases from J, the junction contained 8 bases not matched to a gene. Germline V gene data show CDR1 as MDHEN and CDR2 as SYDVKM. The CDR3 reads CASSPGQAPNYGYTF. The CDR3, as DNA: TGTGCCAGCAGTCCCGGACAGGCACCAAACTATGGCTACACCTTC.